One and the same sample provided the 14 T cell receptor beta chains below, sequenced in a study of shared clonotypes between healthy human individuals. The method was immunoSEQ multiplex PCR; TCRdb's version includes in-frame clones alone and lacks a portion of them. Counted here are about 2.1 million clones, over 85% occurring once; the ten biggest clones make up more than 1.5%. CD45RO-negative, CCR7-positively selected cells formed the naive CD8 fraction, excluding terminally differentiated effector memory CD45RA+ cells. Specimen: naive CD8+ T cells from PBMCs. The receptors originated from a man between 18 and 35 years old in good health. Some clones in this sample may be carry-over from other donors' samples.

Notes on this clone: The sample contains more than one DNA sequence encoding this CDR3. This sequence joins TRBV6-1 and TRBJ1-5, with D hard to call. The germline V gene encodes CDR1 MNHNS and CDR2 SASEGT. Trimming left V 1 base short and J 1 base short, with 5 bases between. This CDR3 comprises 14 residues. The CDR3 region is CASSEVGSNQPQHF. The CDR3 DNA sequence: TGTGCCAGCAGTGAAGTTGGGAGCAATCAGCCCCAGCATTTT.

This clone was counted once. This chain links TRBV28 with TRBJ2-2, with D perhaps matching TRBD2 (5 bases). Per the germline V gene, CDR1 is MDHEN and CDR2 is SYDVKM. This CDR3 is built from 14 residues. Deletions cut 3 bases from V and 7 bases from J, with 12 bases between. CDR3 residues: CASSLVGISGELFF. CDR3 nucleotide sequence: TGTGCCAGCAGTTTGGTCGGGATCAGCGGGGAGCTGTTTTTT.

The chain joins TRBV7-9 to TRBJ2-7, with a tentative D call TRBD2 (6 bases). The length of the CDR3 is 13 residues. Per germline, CDR1 SEHNR and CDR2 FQNEAQ (reference sequence). The V gene lost 5 bases and the J gene lost 6 bases, with 14 bases spanning the gap. CDR3 nucleotides: TGTGCCAGCAGCACCCTCGGGGGAGGCGAGCAGTACTTC. Its protein is CASSTLGGGEQYF.

This chain connects TRBV4-3 to TRBJ2-1; 9 bases are shared with TRBD2. With V trimmed by 3 bases and J by 6 bases, 6 bases remained unmatched. This CDR3 has 15 amino acids. The V gene's germline CDR1 is LGHNA and CDR2 YSLEER. CDR3 in DNA: TGCGCCAGCAGCCACGGGAGGGGACTAGCCAATGAGCAGTTCTTC. Amino acids: CASSHGRGLANEQFF.

This clone was picked up a small number of times. The rearrangement uses TRBV4-1 and TRBJ1-1; TRBD1 agrees at 9 bases. The CDR3 loop spans 14 amino acids. The germline CDR1 and CDR2 sequences are MGHRA and YSYEKL. After removal of 3 bases from V and 7 bases from J, the junction contained 6 bases not matched to a gene. CDR3 nucleotide sequence: TGCGCCAGCAGCCAGGGACAGGGAAGCGGTGAAGCTTTCTTT. It codes for CASSQGQGSGEAFF.

Worth noting for this clone: This likely stems from a read error, as it lies one base from a far larger clone. Other nucleotide sequences from this sample produce the same CDR3. V gene TRBV6-5 combines with J gene TRBJ1-2; D is possibly TRBD1 (6 bases). The V end was cut by 6 bases, the J end by 3 bases, with 14 bases between. The CDR3 has 14 residues. CDR1 and CDR2 from the germline V gene are MNHEY and SVGAGI. In DNA, the CDR3 is TGTGCCAGCAGAGAGGTAGGGGGGGACTATGGCTACACCTTC. It yields the protein CASREVGGDYGYTF.

The V call is TRBV5-6, the J call TRBJ1-6, with TRBD1 matching 9 bases. Germline CDR1 reads SGHDT; CDR2 reads YYEEEE. This CDR3 comprises 17 residues. V lost 4 bases to trimming and J lost 3 bases; unmatched junction nucleotides: 8. The CDR3 here is CASSLKQGAIYNSPLHF. The CDR3, as DNA: TGTGCCAGCAGCCTGAAACAGGGGGCAATCTATAATTCACCCCTCCACTTT.

This chain connects TRBV30 to TRBJ1-6; TRBD1 matches 7 bases. Trimming at V came to 3 bases and at J to 7 bases, leaving 12 bases not matched to a gene. The CDR3 has 16 amino acids. The germline V gene encodes CDR1 GTSNPN and CDR2 SVGIG (reference sequence). Here the CDR3 reads CAWSRDRQLENSPLHF. The DNA of the CDR3 is TGTGCCTGGAGCAGGGACAGACAATTAGAAAATTCACCCCTCCACTTT.

In its sample, this clone was seen once. This sequence joins TRBV7-2 and TRBJ1-2; a possible D gene is TRBD1 (5 bases). The CDR3 sequence is 16 residues long. Germline lookup yields CDR1 SGHTA and CDR2 FQGNSA. The germline V and J ends were trimmed by 2 bases and 4 bases, with 17 bases remaining between them. The CDR3 spells CASSLTIRGGVYGYTF. The CDR3 nucleotides read TGTGCCAGCAGCTTAACCATAAGGGGCGGAGTCTATGGCTACACCTTC.

This chain joins TRBV18 and TRBJ1-1; a weak D match, TRBD1 (5 bases). The CDR3 covers 15 residues. Trimming took 3 bases from V and 0 from J, leaving 11 bases between them. Germline-derived CDR1 and CDR2 are KGHSH and LQKENI. This CDR3 is CASSPSGTVNTEAFF. The CDR3 DNA is TGTGCCAGCTCACCTTCCGGGACGGTGAACACTGAAGCTTTCTTT.

The chain employs TRBV10-3 and TRBJ1-2; no clear D. Trimming left V 2 bases short and J 8 bases short, with 18 bases between. The CDR3 extends over 15 amino acids. Germline loops: CDR1 ENHRY, CDR2 SYGVKD. CDR3 residues: CAISELWVGIIGYTF. CDR3 nucleotide sequence: TGTGCCATCAGTGAGCTCTGGGTTGGGATTATAGGCTACACCTTC.

The chain recombines TRBV10-2 with TRBJ2-2, with 8 positions matching TRBD2. V trimming: 9 bases; J trimming: 6 bases; junction bases outside the gene matches: 9. CDR1 and CDR2 from the germline V gene are WSHSY and SAAADI. There are 14 residues in the CDR3. Written as DNA, the CDR3 is TGCGCCAGTACCGGGACTAGTGGGGCCGGGGAGCTGTTTTTT. It specifies CASTGTSGAGELFF.

The chain uses TRBV4-2 and TRBJ2-1; a weak D match, TRBD2 (6 bases). V dropped 1 base and J dropped 4 bases, with 14 bases sitting between them. CDR3 length equals 16 residues. Germline V gene lookup returns CDR1 LGHNA and CDR2 YNFKEQ. The CDR3: CASSQVSVAVYNEQFF. CDR3 bases: TGTGCCAGCAGCCAAGTTTCGGTAGCGGTATACAATGAGCAGTTCTTC.

In this sample, this clone turned up once. The rearrangement uses TRBV7-9 and TRBJ1-1; no firm D call. Germline V gives CDR1 SEHNR, CDR2 FQNEAQ (reference sequence). V was pared by 7 bases and J by 11 bases, with 23 bases between. This CDR3 is built from 14 residues. The CDR3 protein is CASTRFAGSRRAFF. CDR3 DNA: TGTGCCAGCACCCGTTTCGCTGGTAGCCGGCGGGCTTTCTTT.